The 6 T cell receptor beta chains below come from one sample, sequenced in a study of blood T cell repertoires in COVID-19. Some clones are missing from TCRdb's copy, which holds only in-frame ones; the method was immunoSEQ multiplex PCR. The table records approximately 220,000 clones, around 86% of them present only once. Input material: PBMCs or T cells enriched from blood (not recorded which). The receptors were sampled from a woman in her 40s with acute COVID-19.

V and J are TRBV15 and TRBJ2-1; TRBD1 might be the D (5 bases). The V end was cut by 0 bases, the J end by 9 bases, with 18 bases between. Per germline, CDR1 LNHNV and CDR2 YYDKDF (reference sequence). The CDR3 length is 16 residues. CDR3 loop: CATSRDSARVLSEQFF. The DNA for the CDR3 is TGTGCCACCAGCAGAGATAGTGCCAGGGTATTAAGTGAGCAGTTCTTC. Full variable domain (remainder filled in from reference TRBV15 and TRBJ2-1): DAMVIQNPRYQVTQFGKPVTLSCSQTLNHNVMYWYQQKSSQAPKLLFHYYDKDFNNEADTPDNFQSRRPNTSFCFLDIRSPGLGDTAMYLCATSRDSARVLSEQFFGPGTRLTVL.

CDR3 residues: CASSLAAGRYGYTF. CDR3 DNA sequence: TGCGCCAGCAGCTTGGCCGCAGGGCGGTATGGCTACACCTTC. The chain couples TRBV5-1 to TRBJ1-2; D is perhaps TRBD1 (5 bases). The CDR3 extends over 14 amino acids. Trimming removed 0 bases at V and 5 bases at J, with 11 bases between. Germline V gene data show CDR1 as SGHRS and CDR2 as YFSETQ. The full variable domain, rest sourced from reference TRBV5-1 and TRBJ1-2, is KAGVTQTPRYLIKTRGQQVTLSCSPISGHRSVSWYQQTPGQGLQFLFEYFSETQRNKGNFPGRFSGRQFSNSRSEMNVSTLELGDSALYLCASSLAAGRYGYTFGSGTRLTVV.

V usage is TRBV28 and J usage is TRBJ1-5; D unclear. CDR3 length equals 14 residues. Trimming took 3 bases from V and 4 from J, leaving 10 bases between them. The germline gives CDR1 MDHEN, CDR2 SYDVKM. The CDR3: CASSLLGRNQPQHF. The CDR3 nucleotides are TGTGCCAGCAGTTTGTTGGGCAGAAATCAGCCCCAGCATTTT.

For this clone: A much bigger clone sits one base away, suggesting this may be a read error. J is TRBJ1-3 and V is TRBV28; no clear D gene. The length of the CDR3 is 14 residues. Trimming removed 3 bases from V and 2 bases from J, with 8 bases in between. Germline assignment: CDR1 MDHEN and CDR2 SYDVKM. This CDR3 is CASSFGRPGNTIYF. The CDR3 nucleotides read TGTGCCAGCAGTTTTGGCAGGCCTGGAAACACCATATATTTT.

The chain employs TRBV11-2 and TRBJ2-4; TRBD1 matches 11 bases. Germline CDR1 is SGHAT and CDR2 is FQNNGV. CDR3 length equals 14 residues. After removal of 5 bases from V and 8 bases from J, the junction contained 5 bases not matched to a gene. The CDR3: CASSLGTGGYIQYF. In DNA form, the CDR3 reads TGTGCCAGCAGCCTCGGGACAGGGGGATACATTCAGTACTTC.

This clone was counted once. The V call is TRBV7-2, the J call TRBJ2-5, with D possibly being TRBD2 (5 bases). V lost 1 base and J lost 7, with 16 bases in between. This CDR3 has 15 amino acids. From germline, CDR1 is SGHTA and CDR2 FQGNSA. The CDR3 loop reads CASSLVGLGVGTQYF. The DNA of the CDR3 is TGTGCCAGCAGCTTAGTAGGACTCGGGGTCGGGACCCAGTACTTC. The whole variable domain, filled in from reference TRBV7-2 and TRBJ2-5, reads GAGVSQSPSNKVTEKGKDVELRCDPISGHTALYWYRQSLGQGLEFLIYFQGNSAPDKSGLPSDRFSAERTGGSVSTLTIQRTQQEDSAVYLCASSLVGLGVGTQYFGPGTRLLVL.